Listed below are T cell receptor beta chains from one sample, sequenced in a study of cytomegalovirus exposure and HLA in healthy donors. Only in-frame clones appear in the TCRdb table, and some are missing; sequencing was by immunoSEQ multiplex PCR. Counted here are roughly 180,000 clones, about 79% occurring once; the ten biggest clones make up around 15%. Sequenced material: PBMCs. The origin of the receptors is a man aged 45 to 65 in good health and CMV-seropositive. Both conserved end residues are part of each CDR3. A D gene is named only where the DNA matches it firmly. The size field is filled for only some rows; it gives once, few, many or a size class.

j_call clone_size d_call v_call cdr3_aa cdr3_nt
TRBJ1-2 . . TRBV28 CASSQDSRVYGYTF TGTGCCAGCAGCCAAGATTCGAGGGTCTATGGCTACACCTTC
TRBJ2-7 . . TRBV9 CASSVETGTSYEQYF TGTGCCAGCAGCGTAGAGACAGGTACGTCCTACGAGCAGTACTTC
TRBJ2-7 . . TRBV29-1 CSVVRDGTFSRYEQYF TGCAGCGTTGTGAGGGACGGGACTTTTTCGAGATACGAGCAGTACTTC
TRBJ2-1 . . TRBV27 CASSLAGVEFF TGTGCCAGCAGTTTAGCAGGGGTGGAGTTCTTC
TRBJ2-2 once . TRBV5-1 CASGSGDGTGELFF TGCGCCAGCGGGTCGGGGGATGGCACCGGGGAGCTGTTTTTT
TRBJ1-1 . . TRBV28 CASSLWGQGTTEAFF TGTGCCAGCAGTTTATGGGGCCAGGGGACCACTGAAGCTTTCTTT
TRBJ1-3 . . TRBV6-5 CASSVGNTIYF TGTGCCAGCAGTGTAGGAAACACCATATATTTT
TRBJ2-1 . TRBD2 TRBV28 CASTTGLAGDNEQFF TGTGCCAGCACTACTGGACTAGCGGGGGACAATGAGCAGTTCTTC
TRBJ1-1 . . TRBV30 CACRSGGAEAFF TGTGCCTGTCGATCGGGGGGTGCTGAAGCTTTCTTT
TRBJ2-7 few TRBD1 TRBV30 CAWSVGGTYEQYF TGTGCCTGGAGTGTAGGGGGCACCTACGAGCAGTACTTC
TRBJ1-4 once . TRBV11-2 CASSTSGRKLFF TGTGCCAGCAGCACATCAGGGCGAAAACTGTTTTTT
TRBJ2-7 . TRBD1 TRBV6-5 CASSDPDRGYEQYF TGTGCCAGCAGTGACCCGGACAGGGGGTACGAGCAGTACTTC
TRBJ1-1 few TRBD1 TRBV6-5 CASTVDRGRGTEAFF TGTGCCAGCACCGTTGACAGGGGGCGCGGCACTGAAGCTTTCTTT
TRBJ1-6 . TRBD1 TRBV5-6 CASTLGTGYNSPLHF TGTGCCAGCACCCTCGGGACAGGGTATAATTCACCCCTCCACTTT
TRBJ2-2 . . TRBV6-1 CASTGSNTGELFF TGTGCCAGCACGGGGTCGAACACCGGGGAGCTGTTTTTT
TRBJ1-4 once . TRBV19 CASLAAGLRKLFF TGTGCCAGTCTTGCGGCAGGGCTCCGAAAACTGTTTTTT
TRBJ1-2 . TRBD1 TRBV27 CASSSMGKTGSYGYTF TGTGCCAGCAGTTCAATGGGGAAGACAGGGAGCTATGGCTACACCTTC
TRBJ2-5 . TRBD2 TRBV7-3 CASSSTPRLAGGLETQYF TGTGCCAGCAGCTCCACCCCGAGACTAGCGGGGGGTTTAGAGACCCAGTACTTC
TRBJ1-6 once TRBD1 TRBV5-1 CASSVNMVQGNTYNSPLHF TGCGCCAGCAGCGTAAATATGGTACAGGGGAACACCTATAATTCACCCCTCCACTTT
TRBJ1-2 . . TRBV5-4 CASSSAGEADYGYTF TGTGCCAGCAGCTCCGCGGGGGAGGCGGATTATGGCTACACCTTC
TRBJ2-1 . TRBD2 TRBV19 CASSHTSGGGYNDAQFF TGTGCCAGTAGTCATACTAGCGGGGGGGGTTACAATGATGCGCAGTTCTTC
TRBJ1-1 once TRBD1 TRBV6-4 CASSDTYRGSTEAFF TGTGCCAGCAGTGATACATACAGGGGGAGCACTGAAGCTTTCTTT
TRBJ2-5 . . TRBV2 CASSEGHQETQYF TGTGCCAGCAGTGAAGGGCACCAAGAGACCCAGTACTTC
TRBJ1-2 few . TRBV2 CASSVGRGGHTF TGTGCCAGCAGTGTCGGTAGGGGTGGTCACACCTTC
TRBJ1-1 . . TRBV6-1 CASSDFLGAGSTEAFF TGTGCCAGCAGTGATTTTTTGGGGGCAGGCAGCACTGAAGCTTTCTTT
TRBJ2-3 . TRBD2 TRBV4-2 CASSQPSGGDRTDTQYF TGTGCCAGCAGCCAACCAAGCGGGGGGGACCGCACAGATACGCAGTATTTT
TRBJ1-2 . . TRBV5-5 CASSKDGENYGYTF TGTGCCAGCAGTAAGGACGGGGAGAACTATGGCTACACCTTC
TRBJ2-1 . TRBD2 TRBV9 CASSVGSLAGNNEQFF TGTGCCAGCAGCGTAGGTTCACTAGCGGGGAATAATGAGCAGTTCTTC
TRBJ1-2 . . TRBV19 CASSAWDTNYGYTF TGTGCCAGTAGCGCTTGGGACACCAACTATGGCTACACCTTC
TRBJ2-1 . . TRBV9 CASSHGGGQFF TGTGCCAGCAGCCATGGGGGCGGGCAGTTCTTC
TRBJ2-7 . . TRBV11-2 CASSPLGEQYF TGTGCCAGCAGCCCCCTAGGCGAGCAGTACTTC
TRBJ1-2 few . TRBV14 CASSSTDSYGYTF TGTGCCAGCAGCTCGACAGACTCGTATGGCTACACCTTC
TRBJ1-2 . TRBD1 TRBV29-1 CSVVYGQGRGYTF TGCAGCGTTGTATATGGACAGGGCCGTGGCTACACCTTC
TRBJ1-2 many . TRBV25-1 CASSRTDYGYTF TGTGCCAGCAGCAGGACAGACTATGGCTACACCTTC
TRBJ2-1 . . TRBV4-2 CASSQAFDAGIGHNEQFF TGTGCCAGCAGCCAAGCATTCGACGCGGGGATCGGACACAATGAGCAGTTCTTC
TRBJ2-1 . TRBD1 TRBV5-4 CASSPPLGQGGDNEQFF TGTGCCAGCAGCCCCCCGTTGGGACAGGGGGGGGACAATGAGCAGTTCTTC
TRBJ1-1 . . TRBV6-1 CASSDGYRSLNTEAFF TGTGCCAGCAGTGACGGTTATCGGAGCTTGAACACTGAAGCTTTCTTT
TRBJ1-1 . TRBD1 TRBV25-1 CASSPRQGRGTEAFF TGTGCCAGCAGCCCAAGACAGGGGAGAGGCACTGAAGCTTTCTTT
TRBJ2-2 . TRBD1 TRBV11-2 CASSLTTGQGYAGELFF TGTGCCAGCAGCTTAACTACGGGACAGGGGTACGCCGGGGAGCTGTTTTTT
TRBJ2-3 . TRBD2 TRBV5-6 CASQRGNAQSAQYF TGTGCCAGCCAGCGGGGGAATGCACAATCAGCGCAGTATTTT
TRBJ1-5 . TRBD1 TRBV7-2 CASSLSGTGNYQPQHF TGTGCCAGCAGCTTAAGTGGGACAGGGAATTATCAGCCCCAGCATTTT
TRBJ2-7 . TRBD1 TRBV15 CATSRPGGEQYF TGTGCCACCAGCAGACCAGGGGGCGAGCAGTACTTC
TRBJ1-2 . TRBD1 TRBV13 CASSSYTSKGAGGYTF TGTGCCAGCAGCTCCTATACCTCCAAGGGGGCGGGAGGCTACACCTTC
TRBJ2-3 . . TRBV5-1 CASTVPFTDTQYF TGCGCCAGCACTGTCCCTTTCACAGATACGCAGTATTTT
TRBJ1-1 . TRBD1 TRBV5-1 CASSRGQGNTEAFF TGCGCCAGCAGCAGGGGACAGGGAAACACTGAAGCTTTCTTT
TRBJ1-1 . . TRBV4-1 CASSHPFRNTEAFF TGCGCCAGCAGCCACCCCTTCCGGAACACTGAAGCTTTCTTT
TRBJ1-6 . TRBD1 TRBV6-6 CASRDDRGLNSPLHF TGTGCCAGCAGGGATGACAGGGGGCTTAATTCACCCCTCCACTTT
TRBJ1-1 . . TRBV5-1 CASSLGDTHEAFF TGCGCCAGCAGCTTGGGGGACACCCATGAAGCTTTCTTT
TRBJ1-1 . TRBD1 TRBV2 CASSPTGMNTEAFF TGTGCCAGCAGCCCGACAGGGATGAACACTGAAGCTTTCTTT
TRBJ2-1 . TRBD1 TRBV7-9 CASSFRTGGYNEQFF TGTGCCAGCAGCTTTAGGACAGGGGGATACAATGAGCAGTTCTTC
TRBJ1-1 few TRBD1 TRBV10-2 CASLIQGKNTEAFF TGCGCCAGCCTCATACAGGGGAAGAACACTGAAGCTTTCTTT
TRBJ1-5 . . TRBV7-9 CASSLSREEGQPQHF TGTGCCAGCAGCTTATCCAGGGAGGAAGGTCAGCCCCAGCATTTT
TRBJ2-1 . . TRBV18 CASSLFRVKDEQFF TGTGCCAGCTCACTCTTCAGGGTCAAGGATGAGCAGTTCTTC